This T cell receptor (beta chain) came from a study of technical replicates of blood from several donors. Germline V lookup: CDR1 SGHNT, CDR2 YYREEE (reference sequence). Trimming left V 1 base short and J 2 bases short, with 15 bases between. This CDR3 contains 16 residues. Profiled with immunoSEQ multiplex PCR; TCRdb holds only in-frame clones, not every one. Of 50,000 to 70,000 clones detected, roughly 93% appear once; the ten largest clones hold about 3.9%. This chain connects TRBV5-4 to TRBJ1-2; D is unclear. Sequencing used PBMCs. This TCR derives from a human donor in good health. Some clones in this sample may be carry-over from other donors' samples. Here the CDR3 DNA reads TGTGCCAGCAGCTTGAAGGGAGGAAGTCAAAACTATGGCTACACCTTC. Translation: CASSLKGGSQNYGYTF.